This T cell receptor beta chain was observed in a study of blood T cell repertoires in COVID-19. Whole-study context: From T cells, B-cell-depleted T cells, or PBMCs came the material, which was cDNA or gDNA.

The ends lost 5 bases at V and 3 bases at J; junction bases unmatched: 7. The CDR3 runs to 15 residues. Germline V CDR1 and CDR2: SEHNR, FQNEAQ (reference sequence). Sequencing was performed with immunoSEQ multiplex PCR; in TCRdb, only in-frame clones are kept and a portion is missing. This sample yields some 110,000 clones, of which approximately 87% are seen a single time; approximately 2.3% belongs to the top ten. The sequence was collected from a young man with acute or convalescent COVID-19. Sequenced: peripheral blood. V usage is TRBV7-9 and J usage is TRBJ2-7, with 10 bases identical to TRBD2. In nucleotides, the CDR3 is TGTGCCAGCAGCCCACTAGCGGGAACCCACTACGAGCAGTACGTC. This translates into CASSPLAGTHYEQYV.